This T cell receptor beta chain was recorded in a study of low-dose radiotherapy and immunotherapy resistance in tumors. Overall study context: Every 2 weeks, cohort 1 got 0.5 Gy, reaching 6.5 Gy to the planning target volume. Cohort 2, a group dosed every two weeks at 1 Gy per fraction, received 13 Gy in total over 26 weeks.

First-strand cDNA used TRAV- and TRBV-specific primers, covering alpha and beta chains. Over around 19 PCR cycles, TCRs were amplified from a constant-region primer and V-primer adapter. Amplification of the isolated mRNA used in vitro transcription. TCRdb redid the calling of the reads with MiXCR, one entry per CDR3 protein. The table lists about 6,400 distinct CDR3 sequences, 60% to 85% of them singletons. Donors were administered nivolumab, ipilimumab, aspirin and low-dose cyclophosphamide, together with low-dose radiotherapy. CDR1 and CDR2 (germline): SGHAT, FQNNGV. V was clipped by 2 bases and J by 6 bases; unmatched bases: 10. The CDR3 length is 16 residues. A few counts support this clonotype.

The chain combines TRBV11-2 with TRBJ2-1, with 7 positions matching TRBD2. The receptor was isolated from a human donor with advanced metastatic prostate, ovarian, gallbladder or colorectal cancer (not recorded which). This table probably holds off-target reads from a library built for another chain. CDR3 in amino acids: CASSLRGRDLVNEQFF. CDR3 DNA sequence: TGTGCCAGCAGCTTACGGGGGAGGGATTTGGTCAATGAGCAGTTCTTC.